This TCR beta chain emerged from a study of blood T cell repertoires in COVID-19. Overall study context: Some COVID-19 samples were acute and others convalescent; all came from the United States, Italy and Spain. Sources were T cells, B-cell-depleted T cells, or PBMCs; the material itself was cDNA or gDNA.

Assay: immunoSEQ multiplex PCR; the TCRdb copy retains only in-frame clones and omits some. The table shows roughly 140,000 clones, with under 90% occurring only once. Cohort allocation depended upon clinical history that participants reported. Material: PBMCs or T cells enriched from blood (not recorded which). The receptor comes from a man aged 50 to 60 in a cohort exposed to, infected with or recovered from COVID-19 (not recorded which).

DNA for the CDR3: TGTGCCAGCAGCTTAGAATGCGGCATTGGGGGGGCTAATGAAAAACTGTTTTTT. The encoded protein is CASSLECGIGGANEKLFF. The V gene is TRBV11-3, the J gene TRBJ1-4, with D possibly TRBD1 on 5 matching bases. The germline CDR1 and CDR2 sequences are SGHNT and YENEEA. There are 18 residues in the CDR3. Trimming stripped 0 bases from V and 3 bases from J, with 17 bases between.